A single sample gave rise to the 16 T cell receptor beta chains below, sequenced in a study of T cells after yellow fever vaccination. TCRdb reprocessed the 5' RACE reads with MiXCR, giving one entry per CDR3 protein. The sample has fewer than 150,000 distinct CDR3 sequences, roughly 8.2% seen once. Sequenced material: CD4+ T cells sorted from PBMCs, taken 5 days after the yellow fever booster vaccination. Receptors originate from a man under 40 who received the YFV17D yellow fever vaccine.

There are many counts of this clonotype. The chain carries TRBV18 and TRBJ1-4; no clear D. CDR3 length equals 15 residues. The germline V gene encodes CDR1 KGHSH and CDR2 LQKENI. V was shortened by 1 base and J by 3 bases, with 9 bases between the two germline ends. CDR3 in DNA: TGTGCCAGCTCACCACGAAGGGTAGCTAATGAAAAACTGTTTTTT. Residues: CASSPRRVANEKLFF. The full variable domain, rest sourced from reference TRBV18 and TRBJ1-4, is NAGVMQNPRHLVRRRGQEARLRCSPMKGHSHVYWYRQLPEEGLKFMVYLQKENIIDESGMPKERFSAEFPKEGPSILRIQQVVRGDSAAYFCASSPRRVANEKLFFGSGTQLSVL.

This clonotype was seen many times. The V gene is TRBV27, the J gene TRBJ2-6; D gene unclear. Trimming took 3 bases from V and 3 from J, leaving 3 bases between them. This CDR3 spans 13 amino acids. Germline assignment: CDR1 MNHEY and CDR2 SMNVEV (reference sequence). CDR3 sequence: CASSFFGANVLTF. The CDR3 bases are TGTGCCAGCAGTTTTTTTGGGGCCAACGTCCTGACTTTC.

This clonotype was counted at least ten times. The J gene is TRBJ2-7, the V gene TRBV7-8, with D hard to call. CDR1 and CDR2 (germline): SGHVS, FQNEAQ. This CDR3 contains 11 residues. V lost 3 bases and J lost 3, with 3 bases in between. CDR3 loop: CASSLHYEQYF. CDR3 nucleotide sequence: TGTGCCAGCAGCTTGCACTACGAGCAGTACTTC. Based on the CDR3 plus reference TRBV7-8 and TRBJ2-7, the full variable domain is GAGVSQSPRYKVAKRGQDVALRCDPISGHVSLFWYQQALGQGPEFLTYFQNEAQLDKSGLPSDRFFAERPEGSVSTLKIQRTQQEDSAVYLCASSLHYEQYFGPGTRLTVT.

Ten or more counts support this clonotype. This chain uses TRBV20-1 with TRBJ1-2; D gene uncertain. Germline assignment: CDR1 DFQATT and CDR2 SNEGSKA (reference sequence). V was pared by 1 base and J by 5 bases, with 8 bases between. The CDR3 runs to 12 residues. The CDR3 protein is CSARGRDYGYTF. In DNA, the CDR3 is TGCAGTGCTAGAGGGAGAGATTATGGCTACACCTTC.

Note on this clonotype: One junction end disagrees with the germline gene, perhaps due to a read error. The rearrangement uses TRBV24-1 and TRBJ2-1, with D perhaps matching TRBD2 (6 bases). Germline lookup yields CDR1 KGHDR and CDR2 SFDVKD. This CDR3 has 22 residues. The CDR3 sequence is CATSYFFSRAASARSSYNEQFF. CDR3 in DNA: TGTGCCACCAGTTATTTTTTTTCAAGAGCGGCTAGCGCTCGCAGCTCCTACAATGAGCAGTTCTTC.

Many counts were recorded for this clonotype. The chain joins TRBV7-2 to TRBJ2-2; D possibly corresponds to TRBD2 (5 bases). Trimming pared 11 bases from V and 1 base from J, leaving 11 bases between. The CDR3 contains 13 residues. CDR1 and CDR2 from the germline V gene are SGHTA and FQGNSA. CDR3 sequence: CAQARENTGELFF. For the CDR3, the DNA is TGTGCCCAGGCACGGGAGAACACCGGGGAGCTGTTTTTT.

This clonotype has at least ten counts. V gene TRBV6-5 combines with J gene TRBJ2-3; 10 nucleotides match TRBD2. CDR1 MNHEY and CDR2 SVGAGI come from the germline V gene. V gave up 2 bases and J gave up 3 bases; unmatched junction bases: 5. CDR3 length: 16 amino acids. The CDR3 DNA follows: TGTGCCAGCAGTTACCAGTCACTAGCGGGGACAGATACGCAGTATTTT. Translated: CASSYQSLAGTDTQYF.

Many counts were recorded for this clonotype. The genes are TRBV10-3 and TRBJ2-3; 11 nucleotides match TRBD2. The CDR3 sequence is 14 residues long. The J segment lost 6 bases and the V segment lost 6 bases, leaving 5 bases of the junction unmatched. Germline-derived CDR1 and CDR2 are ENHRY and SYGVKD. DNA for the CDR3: TGTGCCATCAGCTATAGCGGGAGGGAGGATACGCAGTATTTT. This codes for CAISYSGREDTQYF.

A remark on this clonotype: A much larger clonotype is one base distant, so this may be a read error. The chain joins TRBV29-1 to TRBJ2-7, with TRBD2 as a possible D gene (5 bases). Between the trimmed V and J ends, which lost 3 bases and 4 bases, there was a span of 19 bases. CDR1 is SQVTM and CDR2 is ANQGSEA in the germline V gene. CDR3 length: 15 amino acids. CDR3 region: CSVDSGSGDIYEQYF. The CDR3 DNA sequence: TGCAGCGTTGATTCTGGAAGCGGAGATATTTACGAGCAGTACTTC.

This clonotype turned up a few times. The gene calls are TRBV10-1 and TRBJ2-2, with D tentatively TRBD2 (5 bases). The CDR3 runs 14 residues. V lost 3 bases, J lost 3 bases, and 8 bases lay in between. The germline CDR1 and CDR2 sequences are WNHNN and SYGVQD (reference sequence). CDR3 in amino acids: CASSELDHTGELFF. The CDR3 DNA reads TGCGCCAGCAGTGAACTAGACCACACCGGGGAGCTGTTTTTT.

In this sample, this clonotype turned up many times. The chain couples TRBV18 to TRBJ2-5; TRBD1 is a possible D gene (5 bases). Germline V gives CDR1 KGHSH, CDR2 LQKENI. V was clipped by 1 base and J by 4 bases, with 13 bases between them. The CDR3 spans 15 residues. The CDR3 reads CASSPLEYRRETQYF. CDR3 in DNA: TGTGCCAGCTCACCACTTGAGTACAGGAGAGAGACCCAGTACTTC.

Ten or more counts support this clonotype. The CDR3 loop is CSARDYIETQYF. In DNA form, the CDR3 reads TGCAGTGCCAGGGACTATATAGAGACCCAGTACTTC. The V call is TRBV20-1, the J call TRBJ2-5; TRBD2 matches at 7 bases. Losses at the gene ends were 6 bases for V and 4 bases for J; bases not matched to a gene: 5. This CDR3 has 12 residues. Germline values: CDR1 DFQATT, CDR2 SNEGSKA (reference sequence).

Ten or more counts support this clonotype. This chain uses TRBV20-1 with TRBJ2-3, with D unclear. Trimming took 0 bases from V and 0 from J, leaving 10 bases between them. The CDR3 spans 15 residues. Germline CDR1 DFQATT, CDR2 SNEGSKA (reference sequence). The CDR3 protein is CSARDGPTSTDTQYF. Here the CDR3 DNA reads TGCAGTGCTAGAGATGGACCTACTAGCACAGATACGCAGTATTTT.

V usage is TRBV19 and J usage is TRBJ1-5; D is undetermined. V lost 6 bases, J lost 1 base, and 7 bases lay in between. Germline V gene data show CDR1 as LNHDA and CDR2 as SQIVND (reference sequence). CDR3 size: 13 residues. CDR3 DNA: TGTGCCAGTAGAGTACAGAGCAATCAGCCCCAGCATTTT. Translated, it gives CASRVQSNQPQHF.

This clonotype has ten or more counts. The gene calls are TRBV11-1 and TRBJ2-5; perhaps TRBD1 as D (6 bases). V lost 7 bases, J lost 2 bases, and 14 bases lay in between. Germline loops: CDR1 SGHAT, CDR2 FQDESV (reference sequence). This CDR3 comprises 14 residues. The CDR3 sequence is CASTQGRGQETQYF. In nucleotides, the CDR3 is TGTGCCAGCACCCAGGGCAGGGGTCAAGAGACCCAGTACTTC.

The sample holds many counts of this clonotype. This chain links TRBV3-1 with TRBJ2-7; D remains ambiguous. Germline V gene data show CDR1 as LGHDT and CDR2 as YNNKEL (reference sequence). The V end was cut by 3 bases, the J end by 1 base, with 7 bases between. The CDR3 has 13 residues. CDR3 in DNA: TGTGCCAGCAGCCATCGGTTGTCCTACGAGCAGTACTTC. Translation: CASSHRLSYEQYF.